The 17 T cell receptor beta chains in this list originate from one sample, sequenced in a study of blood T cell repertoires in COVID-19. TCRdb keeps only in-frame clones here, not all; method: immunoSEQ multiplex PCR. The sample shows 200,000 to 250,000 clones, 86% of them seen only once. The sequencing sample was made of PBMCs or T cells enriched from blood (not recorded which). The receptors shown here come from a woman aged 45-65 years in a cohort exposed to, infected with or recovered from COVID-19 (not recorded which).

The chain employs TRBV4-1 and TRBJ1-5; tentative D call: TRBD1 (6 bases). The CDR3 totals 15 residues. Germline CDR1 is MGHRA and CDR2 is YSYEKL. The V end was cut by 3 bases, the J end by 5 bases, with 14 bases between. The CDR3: CASSQGHLGDQPQHF. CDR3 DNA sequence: TGCGCCAGCAGCCAGGGACACCTTGGGGATCAGCCCCAGCATTTT.

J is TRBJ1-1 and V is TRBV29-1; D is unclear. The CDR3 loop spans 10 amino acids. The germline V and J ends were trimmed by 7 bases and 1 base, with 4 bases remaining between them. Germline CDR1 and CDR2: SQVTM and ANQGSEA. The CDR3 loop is CSGQNTEAFF. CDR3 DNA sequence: TGCAGCGGACAGAACACTGAAGCTTTCTTT. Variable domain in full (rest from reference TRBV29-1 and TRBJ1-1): SAVISQKPSRDICQRGTSLTIQCQVDSQVTMMFWYRQQPGQSLTLIATANQGSEATYESGFVIDKFPISRPNLTFSTLTVSNMSPEDSSIYLCSGQNTEAFFGQGTRLTVV.

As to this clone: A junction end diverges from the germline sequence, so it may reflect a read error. CDR3 protein: CASSLRDRVNF. In nucleotides, the CDR3 is TGTGCCAGCAGCCTCCGGGACAGGGTGAACTTC. This chain joins TRBV7-2 and TRBJ2-5; 9 nucleotides agree with TRBD1. Germline V gene data show CDR1 as SGHTA and CDR2 as FQGNSA. This CDR3 spans 11 amino acids.

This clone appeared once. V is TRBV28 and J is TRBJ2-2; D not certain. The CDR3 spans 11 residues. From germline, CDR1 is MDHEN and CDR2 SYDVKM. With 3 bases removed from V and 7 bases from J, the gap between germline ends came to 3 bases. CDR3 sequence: CASSFVGELFF. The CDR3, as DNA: TGTGCCAGCAGTTTCGTCGGGGAGCTGTTTTTT.

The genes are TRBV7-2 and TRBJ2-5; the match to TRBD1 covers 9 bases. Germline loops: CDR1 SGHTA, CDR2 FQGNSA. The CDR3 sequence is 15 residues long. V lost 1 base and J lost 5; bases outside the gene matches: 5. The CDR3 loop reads CASSLVGTGTETQYF. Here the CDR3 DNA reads TGTGCCAGCAGCTTAGTTGGGACAGGGACCGAGACCCAGTACTTC.

The CDR3 loop reads CAWDDRVTEAFF. The CDR3 DNA sequence: TGTGCCTGGGACGACAGGGTCACTGAAGCTTTCTTT. The chain has TRBV30 and TRBJ1-1, with 7 nucleotides matching TRBD1. CDR1 is GTSNPN and CDR2 is SVGIG in the germline V gene (reference sequence). The V segment lost 5 bases and the J segment 4 bases; nucleotides outside the gene matches: 4. CDR3 size: 12 residues.

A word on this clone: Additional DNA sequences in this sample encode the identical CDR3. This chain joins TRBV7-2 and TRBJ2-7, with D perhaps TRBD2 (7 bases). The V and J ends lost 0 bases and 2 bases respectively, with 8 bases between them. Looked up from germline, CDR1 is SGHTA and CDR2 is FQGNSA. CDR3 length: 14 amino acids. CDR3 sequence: CASSLAGGPYEQYF. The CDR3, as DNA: TGTGCCAGCAGCTTAGCGGGGGGGCCCTACGAGCAGTACTTC.

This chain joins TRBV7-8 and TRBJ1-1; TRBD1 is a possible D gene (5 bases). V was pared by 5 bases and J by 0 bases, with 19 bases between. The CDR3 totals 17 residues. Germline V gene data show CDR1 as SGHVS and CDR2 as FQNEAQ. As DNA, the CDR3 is TGTGCCAGCAGCCCGACGATATGGGGCGCCCTGAACACTGAAGCTTTCTTT. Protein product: CASSPTIWGALNTEAFF.

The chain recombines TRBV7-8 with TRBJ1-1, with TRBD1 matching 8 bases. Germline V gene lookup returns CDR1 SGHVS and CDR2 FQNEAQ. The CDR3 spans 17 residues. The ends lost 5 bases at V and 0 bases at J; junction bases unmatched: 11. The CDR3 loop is CASSASTGARMNTEAFF. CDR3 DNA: TGTGCCAGCAGCGCGTCGACAGGGGCGAGGATGAACACTGAAGCTTTCTTT.

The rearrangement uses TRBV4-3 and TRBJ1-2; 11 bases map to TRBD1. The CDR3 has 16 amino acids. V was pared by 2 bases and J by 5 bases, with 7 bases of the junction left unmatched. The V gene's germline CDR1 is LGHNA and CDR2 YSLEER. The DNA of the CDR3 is TGCGCCAGCAGCCAACCGGGACAGGGGGAGGTTTATGGCTACACCTTC. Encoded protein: CASSQPGQGEVYGYTF.

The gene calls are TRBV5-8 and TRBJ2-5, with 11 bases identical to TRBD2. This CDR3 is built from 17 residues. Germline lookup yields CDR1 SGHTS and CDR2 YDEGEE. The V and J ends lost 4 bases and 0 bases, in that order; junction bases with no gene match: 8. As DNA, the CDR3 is TGTGCCAGCAGCCCGGGACTAGCGGACATGTACCAAGAGACCCAGTACTTC. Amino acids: CASSPGLADMYQETQYF.

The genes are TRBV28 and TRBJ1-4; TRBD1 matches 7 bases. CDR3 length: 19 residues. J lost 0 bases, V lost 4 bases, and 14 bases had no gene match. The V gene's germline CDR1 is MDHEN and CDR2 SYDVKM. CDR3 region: CASSSNLGRDRATNEKLFF. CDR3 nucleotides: TGTGCCAGCAGTTCTAACCTCGGCCGGGACAGAGCAACTAATGAAAAACTGTTTTTT.

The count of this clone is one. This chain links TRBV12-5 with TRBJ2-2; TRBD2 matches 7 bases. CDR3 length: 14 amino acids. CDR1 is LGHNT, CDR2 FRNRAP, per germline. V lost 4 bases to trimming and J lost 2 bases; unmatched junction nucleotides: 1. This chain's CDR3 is CASGSGGNTGELFF. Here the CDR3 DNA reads TGTGCTAGTGGTTCGGGGGGAAACACCGGGGAGCTGTTTTTT.

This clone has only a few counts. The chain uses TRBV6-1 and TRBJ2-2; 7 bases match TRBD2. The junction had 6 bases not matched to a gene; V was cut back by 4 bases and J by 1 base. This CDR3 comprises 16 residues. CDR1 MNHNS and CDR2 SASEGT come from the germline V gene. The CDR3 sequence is CASSGGLFQNTGELFF. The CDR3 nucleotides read TGTGCCAGCAGTGGGGGACTATTTCAGAACACCGGGGAGCTGTTTTTT.

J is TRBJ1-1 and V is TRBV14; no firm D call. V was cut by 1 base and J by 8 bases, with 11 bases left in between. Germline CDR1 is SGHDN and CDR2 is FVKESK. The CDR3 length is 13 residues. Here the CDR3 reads CASSQAEGTEAFF. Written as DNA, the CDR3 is TGTGCCAGCAGCCAAGCGGAGGGAACAGAAGCTTTCTTT.

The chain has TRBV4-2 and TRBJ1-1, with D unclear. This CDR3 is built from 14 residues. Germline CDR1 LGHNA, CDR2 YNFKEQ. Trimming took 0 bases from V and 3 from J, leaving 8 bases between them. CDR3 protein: CASSQEALDTEAFF. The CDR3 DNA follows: TGTGCCAGCAGCCAAGAGGCCCTGGACACTGAAGCTTTCTTT.

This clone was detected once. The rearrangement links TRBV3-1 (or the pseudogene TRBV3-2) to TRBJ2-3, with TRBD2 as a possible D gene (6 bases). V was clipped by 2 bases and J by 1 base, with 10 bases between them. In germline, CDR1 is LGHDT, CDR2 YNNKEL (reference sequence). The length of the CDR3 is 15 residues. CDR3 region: CASSQLPSGTDTQYF. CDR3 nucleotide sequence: TGTGCCAGCAGCCAATTACCTAGCGGCACAGATACGCAGTATTTT.